The 5 T cell receptor beta chains reported below all come from one sample, sequenced in a study of tumor-infiltrating lymphocytes in primary liver carcinoma. A primer matching the constant region was used to make TCR beta cDNA from about 500 ng of total RNA. Investigators got TCR beta libraries out of three nested multiplex PCR rounds, done with slightly modified ARM-PCR. Researchers ran the first two PCR rounds for 10 cycles each with TRBV1-TRBV30 forward primers and a C-beta reverse primer. Via MiXCR, TCRdb re-called the multiplex PCR reads, giving one row per CDR3 protein. The table has approximately 210,000 distinct CDR3 sequences, roughly 61% seen once. Blood RNA originated from unsorted whole blood, with germline DNA additionally extracted. The specimen sequenced was peripheral blood. The origin of the receptors is a woman aged 60-75 years with primary liver carcinoma and hepatitis B virus infection.

This clonotype qualifies as medium-sized. This chain joins TRBV11-1 and TRBJ2-7, with 12 positions matching TRBD2. This CDR3 contains 17 residues. J lost 2 bases, V lost 3 bases, and 8 bases had no gene match. Germline CDR1 and CDR2: SGHAT and FQDESV (reference sequence). CDR3 protein: CASSLEGLAGKAYEQYF. The CDR3 DNA follows: TGTGCCAGCAGCTTGGAAGGACTAGCGGGAAAGGCCTACGAGCAGTACTTC. Drawing the rest from reference TRBV11-1 and TRBJ2-7, the complete variable domain is EAEVAQSPRYKITEKSQAVAFWCDPISGHATLYWYRQILGQGPELLVQFQDESVVDDSQLPKDRFSAERLKGVDSTLKIQPAELGDSAMYLCASSLEGLAGKAYEQYFGPGTRLTVT.

About this clonotype: Germline is not matched at one junction end, which may reflect a read error. The J gene is TRBJ2-7, the V gene TRBV11-2, with TRBD2 identical over 7 bases. CDR3 size: 16 residues. The germline V gene has CDR1 SGHAT and CDR2 FQNNGV. Written as DNA, the CDR3 is TGTGCCAGCAGCTTAGCTCTTAGCGGGTACTCCTACGAGCGGTACTTC. This sequence encodes CASSLALSGYSYERYF.

The chain joins TRBV10-3 to TRBJ2-7, with TRBD2 matching 8 bases. J lost 7 bases, V lost 2 bases, and 13 bases had no gene match. The CDR3 runs 16 residues. Germline V CDR1 and CDR2: ENHRY, SYGVKD. CDR3: CAISEGSGTGDNEQYF. The CDR3 DNA is TGTGCCATCAGTGAGGGTAGCGGGACCGGTGATAATGAGCAGTACTTC.

In this sample, this clonotype turned up once. This may arise from a read error, as a much more abundant clone is one base away. The J gene is TRBJ2-1, the V gene TRBV25-1, with 8 bases that match TRBD1. This CDR3 has 19 residues. Losses at the gene ends were 2 bases for V and 5 bases for J; bases not matched to a gene: 17. Germline values: CDR1 MGHDK, CDR2 SYGVNS. In DNA, the CDR3 is TGTGCCAGCAGTGAACTCCAGGGGGCTAGCAGGAGAAGTCACAATGAGCAGTTCTTC. Translating it yields CASSELQGASRRSHNEQFF.

The V and J genes are TRBV28 and TRBJ2-1; D perhaps matches TRBD1 (6 bases). The length of the CDR3 is 16 residues. The germline V gene has CDR1 MDHEN and CDR2 SYDVKM. V dropped 4 bases and J dropped 6 bases, with 19 bases sitting between them. The CDR3 protein is CASSSRWGRGSNEQFF. The CDR3 DNA follows: TGTGCCAGCAGTTCGAGATGGGGGCGTGGGAGCAATGAGCAGTTCTTC.